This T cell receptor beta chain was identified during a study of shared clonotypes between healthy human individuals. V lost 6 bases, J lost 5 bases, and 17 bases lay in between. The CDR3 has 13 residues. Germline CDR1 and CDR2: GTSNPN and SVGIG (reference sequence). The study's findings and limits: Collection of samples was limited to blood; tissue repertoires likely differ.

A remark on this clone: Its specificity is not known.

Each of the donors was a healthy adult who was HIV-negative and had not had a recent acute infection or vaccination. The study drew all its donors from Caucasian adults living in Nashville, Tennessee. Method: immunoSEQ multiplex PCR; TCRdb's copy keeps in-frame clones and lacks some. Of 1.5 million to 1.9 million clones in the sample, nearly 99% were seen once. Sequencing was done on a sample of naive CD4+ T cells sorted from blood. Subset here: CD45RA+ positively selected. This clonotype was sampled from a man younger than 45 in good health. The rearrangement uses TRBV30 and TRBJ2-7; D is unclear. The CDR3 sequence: CACSRTAKDEQYF. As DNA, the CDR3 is TGTGCCTGTTCACGGACCGCGAAGGACGAGCAGTACTTC.